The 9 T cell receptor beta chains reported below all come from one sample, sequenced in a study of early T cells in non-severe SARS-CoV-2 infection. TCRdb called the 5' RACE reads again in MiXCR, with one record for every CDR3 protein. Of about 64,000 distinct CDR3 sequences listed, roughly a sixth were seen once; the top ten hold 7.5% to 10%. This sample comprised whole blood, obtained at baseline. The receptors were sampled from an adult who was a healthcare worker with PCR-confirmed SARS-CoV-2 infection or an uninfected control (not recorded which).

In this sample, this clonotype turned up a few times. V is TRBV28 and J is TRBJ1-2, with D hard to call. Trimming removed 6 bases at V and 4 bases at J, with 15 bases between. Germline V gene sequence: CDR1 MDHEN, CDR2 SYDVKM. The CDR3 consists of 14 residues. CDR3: CASSIPDAVYGYTF. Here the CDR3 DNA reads TGTGCCAGCAGCATTCCTGACGCTGTCTATGGCTACACCTTC.

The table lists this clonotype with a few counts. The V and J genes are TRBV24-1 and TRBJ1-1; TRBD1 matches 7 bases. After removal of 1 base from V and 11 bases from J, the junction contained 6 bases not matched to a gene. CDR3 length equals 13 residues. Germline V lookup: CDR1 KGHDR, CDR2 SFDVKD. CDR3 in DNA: TGTGCCACCAGTGATTTACCGACAGGGCCTGCTTTCTTT. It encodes CATSDLPTGPAFF.

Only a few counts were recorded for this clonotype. The CDR3 spells CASSVVGHRNTEAFF. The CDR3 DNA is TGTGCCAGCAGCGTAGTCGGGCACAGGAACACTGAAGCTTTCTTT. This chain joins TRBV9 and TRBJ1-1; D is uncertain. CDR3 length equals 15 residues. Germline CDR1 is SGDLS and CDR2 is YYNGEE. Trimming pared 0 bases from V and 1 base from J, leaving 10 bases between.

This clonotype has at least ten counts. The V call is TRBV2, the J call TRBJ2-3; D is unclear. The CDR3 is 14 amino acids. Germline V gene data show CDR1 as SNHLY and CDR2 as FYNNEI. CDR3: CPSTRSALGDTQYF. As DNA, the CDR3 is TGTCCCTCAACACGCAGCGCCTTGGGAGATACGCAGTATTTT.

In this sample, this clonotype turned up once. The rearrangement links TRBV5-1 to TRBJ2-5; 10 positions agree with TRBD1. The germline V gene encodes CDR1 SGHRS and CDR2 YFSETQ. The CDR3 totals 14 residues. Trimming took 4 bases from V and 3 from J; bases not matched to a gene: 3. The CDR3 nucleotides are TGCGCCAGCAGCAGGGGGACAGGGGAAGAGACCCAGTACTTC. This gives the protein CASSRGTGEETQYF.

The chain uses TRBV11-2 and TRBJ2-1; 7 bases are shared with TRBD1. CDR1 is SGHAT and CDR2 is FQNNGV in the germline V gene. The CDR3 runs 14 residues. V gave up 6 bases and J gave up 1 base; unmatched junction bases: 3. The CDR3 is CASRRGQSYNEQFF. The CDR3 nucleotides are TGTGCCAGCAGGAGGGGGCAGTCCTACAATGAGCAGTTCTTC.

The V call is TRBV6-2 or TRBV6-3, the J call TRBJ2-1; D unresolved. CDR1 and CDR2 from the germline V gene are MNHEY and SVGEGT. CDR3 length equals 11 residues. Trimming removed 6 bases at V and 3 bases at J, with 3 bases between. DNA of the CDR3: TGTGCCAGCAGACTCTACAATGAGCAGTTCTTC. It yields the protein CASRLYNEQFF.

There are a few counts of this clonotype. CDR3 DNA sequence: TGTGCCATACTAGCGGGTATCACAGATACGCAGTATTTT. Protein: CAILAGITDTQYF. The chain couples TRBV10-3 to TRBJ2-3; 9 positions match TRBD2. This CDR3 contains 13 residues. The V and J ends lost 9 bases and 2 bases, in that order; junction bases with no gene match: 3. Germline V lookup: CDR1 ENHRY, CDR2 SYGVKD.

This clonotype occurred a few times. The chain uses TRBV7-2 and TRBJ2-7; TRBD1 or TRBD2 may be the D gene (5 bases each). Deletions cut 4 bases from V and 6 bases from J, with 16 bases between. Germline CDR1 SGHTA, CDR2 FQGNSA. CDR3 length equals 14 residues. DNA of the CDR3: TGTGCCAGCAGCTACGTCGGGGACGGGGCCGAGCAGTACTTC. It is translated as CASSYVGDGAEQYF.